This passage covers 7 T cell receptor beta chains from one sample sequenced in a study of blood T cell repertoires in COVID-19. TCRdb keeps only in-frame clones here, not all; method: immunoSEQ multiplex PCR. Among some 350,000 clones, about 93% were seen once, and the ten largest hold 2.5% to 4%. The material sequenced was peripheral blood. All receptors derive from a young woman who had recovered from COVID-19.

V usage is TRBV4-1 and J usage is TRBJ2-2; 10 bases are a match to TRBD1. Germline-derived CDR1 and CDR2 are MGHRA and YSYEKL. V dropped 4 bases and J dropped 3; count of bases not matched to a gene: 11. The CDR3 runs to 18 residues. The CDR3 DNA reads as TGCGCCAGCAGCCTTTTTTCCGTGACAGGGGGCGACACCGGGGAGCTGTTTTTT. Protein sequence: CASSLFSVTGGDTGELFF.

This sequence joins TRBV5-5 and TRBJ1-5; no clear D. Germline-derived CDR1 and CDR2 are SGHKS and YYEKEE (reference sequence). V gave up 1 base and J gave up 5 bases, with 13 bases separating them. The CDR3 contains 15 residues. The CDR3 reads CASSLTVRVHQPQHF. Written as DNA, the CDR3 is TGTGCCAGCAGCTTGACAGTGAGGGTTCATCAGCCCCAGCATTTT.

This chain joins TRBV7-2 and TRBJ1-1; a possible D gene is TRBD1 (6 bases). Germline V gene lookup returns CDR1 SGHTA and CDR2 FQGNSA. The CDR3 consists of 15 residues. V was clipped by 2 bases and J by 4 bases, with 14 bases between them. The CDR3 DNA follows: TGTGCCAGCAGCTTATCTGGCAGGGGTCGCACTGAAGCTTTCTTT. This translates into CASSLSGRGRTEAFF.

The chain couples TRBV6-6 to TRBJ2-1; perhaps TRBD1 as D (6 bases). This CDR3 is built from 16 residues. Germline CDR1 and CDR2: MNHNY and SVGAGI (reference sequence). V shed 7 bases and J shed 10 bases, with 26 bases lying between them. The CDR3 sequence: CASNRLQGIHQGEQFF. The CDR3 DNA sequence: TGTGCCAGCAACCGCCTACAGGGTATTCATCAAGGGGAGCAGTTCTTC.

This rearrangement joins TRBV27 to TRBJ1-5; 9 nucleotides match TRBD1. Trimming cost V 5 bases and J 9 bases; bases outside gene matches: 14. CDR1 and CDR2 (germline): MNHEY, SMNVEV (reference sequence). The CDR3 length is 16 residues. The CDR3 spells CASSTKQGAHLLPQHF. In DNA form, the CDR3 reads TGTGCCAGCAGTACAAAACAGGGGGCACATCTATTGCCCCAGCATTTT.

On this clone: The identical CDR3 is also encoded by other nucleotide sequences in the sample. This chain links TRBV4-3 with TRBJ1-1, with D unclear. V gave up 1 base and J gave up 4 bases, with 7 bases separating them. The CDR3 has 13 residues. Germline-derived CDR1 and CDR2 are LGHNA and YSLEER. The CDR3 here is CASSQGLGTEAFF. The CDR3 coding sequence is TGCGCCAGCAGCCAAGGGCTTGGCACTGAAGCTTTCTTT.

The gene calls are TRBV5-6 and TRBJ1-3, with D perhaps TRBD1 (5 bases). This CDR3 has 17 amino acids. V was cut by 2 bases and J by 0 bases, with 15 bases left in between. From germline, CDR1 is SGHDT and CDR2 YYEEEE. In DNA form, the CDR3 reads TGTGCCAGCAGCTTAGAAGGGGCCGTGAGCTCTGGAAACACCATATATTTT. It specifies CASSLEGAVSSGNTIYF.